The rows below give T cell receptor beta chains drawn from one sample of a study of T-cell memory formation after mild COVID-19. TCRdb re-called the 5' RACE reads through MiXCR, storing one row per CDR3 protein. The repertoire holds approximately 150,000 distinct CDR3 sequences, with about 14% as singletons. Sequenced material: PBMCs or a T cell subset sorted from them (not recorded which). These receptors came from an adult woman who had mild COVID-19 (a few samples of this study predate the infection). Cell type and time point are not known. Each CDR3 is given with its conserved first and last residue. D genes are given only for firm matches. A clone size is listed for some rows: how often the clone was seen (once, few, many), or a class if it is expanded.

TRBD1	TRBV3-1	TRBJ1-1	NA	CASSLLGQGAGIEAFF	TGTGCCAGCAGCCTTCTGGGACAGGGGGCCGGAATTGAAGCTTTCTTT
NA	TRBV19	TRBJ1-2	NA	CASSIPGIVYGGYTF	TGTGCCAGTAGTATCCCAGGGATCGTCTATGGGGGCTACACCTTC
NA	TRBV18	TRBJ2-5	many	CASSPASYQETQYF	TGTGCCAGCTCACCAGCCTCTTATCAAGAGACCCAGTACTTC
TRBD1	TRBV11-2	TRBJ2-2	NA	CASTLTGPTGELFF	TGTGCCAGCACCTTGACAGGGCCAACCGGGGAGCTGTTTTTT
NA	TRBV7-9	TRBJ1-4	NA	CASSKVARFNEKLFF	TGTGCCAGCAGCAAGGTCGCCCGATTTAATGAAAAACTGTTTTTT
TRBD2	TRBV19	TRBJ2-5	NA	CASSSTSVQETQYF	TGTGCCAGTAGTTCGACTAGCGTCCAAGAGACCCAGTACTTC
NA	TRBV10-3	TRBJ2-7	few	CAISESVREQYF	TGTGCCATCAGTGAGTCGGTTCGGGAGCAGTACTTC
TRBD1	TRBV5-1	TRBJ2-4	few	CASSSRDRARDIQYF	TGCGCCAGCAGCTCCCGGGACAGGGCCAGGGACATTCAGTACTTC
TRBD1	TRBV19	TRBJ1-6	few	CASSIGGSSPLHF	TGTGCCAGCTCAATAGGGGGCTCGTCACCCCTCCACTTT
NA	TRBV21-1	TRBJ1-2	NA	CASSKRDRVCSGYTF	TGTGCCAGCAGCAAACGGGACAGGGTATGCTCTGGCTACACCTTC
TRBD2	TRBV7-9	TRBJ2-2	many	CASSHQVTGGTGELFF	TGTGCCAGCAGCCACCAAGTTACGGGAGGCACCGGGGAGCTGTTTTTT
NA	TRBV5-1	TRBJ2-3	many	CASSFRGSTDTQYF	TGCGCCAGCAGCTTCCGGGGGAGCACAGATACGCAGTATTTT
NA	TRBV29-1	TRBJ2-3	few	CSVEVLVSTDTQYF	TGCAGCGTTGAAGTCCTAGTCAGCACAGATACGCAGTATTTT
TRBD2	TRBV27	TRBJ2-7	NA	CAIPLAGVYEQYF	TGTGCCATCCCACTAGCGGGAGTGTACGAGCAGTACTTC
NA	TRBV7-9	TRBJ2-5	few	CATLVAPWKETQYF	TGTGCCACCCTCGTGGCCCCCTGGAAAGAGACCCAGTACTTC
NA	TRBV6-6	TRBJ1-4	NA	CASSTRNEKLFF	TGTGCCAGCAGTACCCGAAATGAAAAACTGTTTTTT
NA	TRBV10-3	TRBJ2-7	many	CAIGDSQGTGEQYF	TGTGCCATCGGGGACTCACAGGGTACGGGGGAGCAGTACTTC
TRBD1	TRBV6-5	TRBJ2-7	NA	CASSYDRGETYEQYF	TGTGCCAGCAGTTATGACAGGGGGGAAACCTACGAGCAGTACTTC
NA	TRBV12-3/TRBV12-4	TRBJ1-2	NA	CASSFKGHNYGYTF	TGTGCCAGCAGTTTCAAGGGACACAACTATGGCTACACCTTC
NA	TRBV24-1	TRBJ2-5	NA	CATSDAPIPQETQYF	TGTGCCACCAGTGACGCCCCGATTCCGCAAGAGACCCAGTACTTC
TRBD1	TRBV20-1	TRBJ1-6	NA	CSATGQGVQPLHF	TGCAGTGCTACGGGACAGGGGGTTCAGCCCCTCCACTTT
NA	TRBV12-3/TRBV12-4	TRBJ2-5	many	CASSLALGQETQYF	TGTGCCAGCAGTTTAGCGTTAGGACAAGAGACCCAGTACTTC
TRBD2	TRBV24-1	TRBJ2-2	NA	CATSDYGTSGRRYGTGELFF	TGTGCCACCAGTGACTACGGGACTAGCGGGAGGAGGTATGGCACCGGGGAGCTGTTTTTT
NA	TRBV7-3	TRBJ2-2	few	CASSFTLNTGELFF	TGTGCCAGCAGCTTCACCCTGAACACCGGGGAGCTGTTTTTT
NA	TRBV9	TRBJ2-7	few	CASSPSPSGFSYEQYF	TGTGCCAGCAGCCCTTCCCCTTCGGGGTTCTCCTACGAGCAGTACTTC